This T cell receptor beta chain was profiled in a study of cytomegalovirus exposure and HLA in healthy donors. Findings and caveats of the study: A later analysis linked 15,000 to 20,000 TCR beta sequences to HLA alleles at 0.05 false discovery rate. Cytomegalovirus-associated status was assigned to some 160 TCR beta chains.

Turning to this clone: Antigen unknown.

Germline V gives CDR1 MNHEY, CDR2 SMNVEV (reference sequence). V lost 5 bases and J 1 base, leaving 18 bases between the germline ends. The CDR3 runs 16 residues. With 60 Vbeta and 13 Jbeta primers, the PCR was carried out. Data came from immunoSEQ multiplex PCR; TCRdb stores just in-frame clones and leaves some out. The table includes approximately 150,000 clones, 80% detected once. Though probably carrying unrecorded immune exposures, donors were nominally healthy at sampling. The rearrangement uses TRBV27 and TRBJ2-7; D perhaps matches TRBD1 (5 bases). This sequence was found in a man aged 18 to 30 in good health and CMV-seropositive. Sequenced material: PBMCs. The chain's CDR3 is CASSTSGRGNSYEQYF. In nucleotides, the CDR3 is TGTGCCAGCAGTACGTCAGGAAGGGGAAATTCCTACGAGCAGTACTTC.